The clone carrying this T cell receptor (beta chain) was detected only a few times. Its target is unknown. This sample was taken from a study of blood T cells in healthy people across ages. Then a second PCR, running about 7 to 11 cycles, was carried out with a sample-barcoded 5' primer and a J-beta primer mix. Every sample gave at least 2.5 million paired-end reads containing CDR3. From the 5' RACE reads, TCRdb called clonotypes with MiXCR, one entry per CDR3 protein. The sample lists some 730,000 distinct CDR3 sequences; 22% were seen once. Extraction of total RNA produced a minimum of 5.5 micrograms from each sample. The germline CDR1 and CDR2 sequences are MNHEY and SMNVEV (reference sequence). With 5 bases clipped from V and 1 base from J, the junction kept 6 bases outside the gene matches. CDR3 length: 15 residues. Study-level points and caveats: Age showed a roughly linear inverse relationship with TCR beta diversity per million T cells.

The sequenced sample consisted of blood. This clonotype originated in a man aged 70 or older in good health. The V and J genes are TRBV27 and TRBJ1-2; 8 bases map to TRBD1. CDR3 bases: TGTGCCAGCAGTCCCGACAGGGGTGGTAACTATGGCTACACCTTC. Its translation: CASSPDRGGNYGYTF.